These 20 T cell receptor beta chains came from one sample sequenced in a study of CD8+CD57+ T cells in acquired aplastic anemia (dated by TCRdb to the late 2010s). Data came from an Illumina HiSeq 2000. Genomic DNA served as template for TCR beta VDJ combination and CDR3 sequence profiling. The public reads were reprocessed in TCRdb via fastp at Q25 and MiXCR, keeping in-frame beta chains. Identical CDR3 protein sequences are pooled into one entry, listed with their most common genes and DNA. This sample holds fewer than 250,000 distinct CDR3 sequences; around half were observed only once. The ten most abundant clones make up roughly 15% of the sample. The sequenced sample was sorted CD4+, CD8+, or CD8+CD57+ T cells (not recorded which) from PBMCs. The receptors derive from a human donor in good health, serving as a control.

This sequence joins TRBV10-3 and TRBJ1-1; perhaps TRBD1 as D (6 bases). This CDR3 spans 11 amino acids. Trimming left V 3 bases short and J 11 bases short, with 10 bases between. Germline CDR1 reads ENHRY; CDR2 reads SYGVKD. CDR3 nucleotides: TGTGCCATCAGTGAAGGGGGGGACGCTTTCTTT. Protein sequence: CAISEGGDAFF.

This chain links TRBV6-5 with TRBJ1-6; D gene ambiguous. The ends were cut back, 2 bases at V and 7 bases at J, with 12 bases in the middle. The CDR3 is made up of 15 amino acids. Germline assignment: CDR1 MNHEY and CDR2 SVGAGI. DNA of the CDR3: TGTGCCAGCAGTTACGCCGGGCCAGGAAATTCACCCCTCCACTTT. Its translation: CASSYAGPGNSPLHF.

The count of this clonotype is one. This sequence joins TRBV10-3 and TRBJ2-7; D is perhaps TRBD2 (5 bases). CDR1 and CDR2 from the germline V gene are ENHRY and SYGVKD. The ends were cut back, 4 bases at V and 11 bases at J, with 15 bases in the middle. The CDR3 has 12 residues. CDR3 loop: CAISGNSEEEYF. CDR3 coding DNA: TGTGCCATCAGTGGCAATTCGGAGGAAGAGTACTTC.

This clonotype was observed at least ten times. This CDR3 is CASSPQGSSGNTIYF. As DNA, the CDR3 is TGTGCCAGCAGCCCACAGGGGAGCTCTGGAAACACCATATATTTT. The genes are TRBV7-9 and TRBJ1-3; 7 bases are a match to TRBD1. The J segment lost 0 bases and the V segment lost 5 bases, leaving 4 bases of the junction unmatched. Germline V lookup: CDR1 SEHNR, CDR2 FQNEAQ (reference sequence). CDR3 length: 15 amino acids. The whole variable domain, filled in from reference TRBV7-9 and TRBJ1-3, reads DTGVSQNPRHKITKRGQNVTFRCDPISEHNRLYWYRQTLGQGPEFLTYFQNEAQLEKSRLLSDRFSAERPKGSFSTLEIQRTEQGDSAMYLCASSPQGSSGNTIYFGEGSWLTVV.

J is TRBJ1-1 and V is TRBV19; 7 bases align to TRBD1. The germline gives CDR1 LNHDA, CDR2 SQIVND (reference sequence). The CDR3 has 14 residues. Trimming at V came to 4 bases and at J to 1 base, leaving 3 bases not matched to a gene. The CDR3 DNA reads TGTGCCAGTAGTACGGGACAGCCGAACACTGAAGCTTTCTTT. Translating it yields CASSTGQPNTEAFF.

A few counts support this clonotype. The chain is built from TRBV18 and TRBJ1-4, with D perhaps matching TRBD1 (5 bases). The V and J ends lost 6 bases and 8 bases respectively, with 16 bases between them. The germline CDR1 and CDR2 sequences are KGHSH and LQKENI. The CDR3 consists of 14 residues. DNA of the CDR3: TGTGCCAGCTCGGAACAGGCGGCCCACGAAAAACTGTTTTTT. Protein product: CASSEQAAHEKLFF. Full variable domain (outside the CDR3, taken from reference TRBV18 and TRBJ1-4): NAGVMQNPRHLVRRRGQEARLRCSPMKGHSHVYWYRQLPEEGLKFMVYLQKENIIDESGMPKERFSAEFPKEGPSILRIQQVVRGDSAAYFCASSEQAAHEKLFFGSGTQLSVL.

In this sample, this clonotype turned up once. The DNA is left out, because the CDR3 cannot be placed on it with certainty; the CDR3 is given as TCRdb lists it. The chain couples TRBV29-1 to TRBJ1-1; the DNA was not used to check the table's D call, TRBD1. A total of 16 residues make up the CDR3, ends included. Germline loops: CDR1 SQVTM, CDR2 ANQGSEA. CDR3 loop: CTSVPATGQGDAEAFF.

V gene TRBV5-1 combines with J gene TRBJ1-5; D is perhaps TRBD1 (5 bases). V was pared by 0 bases and J by 1 base, with 8 bases between. Per the germline V gene, CDR1 is SGHRS and CDR2 is YFSETQ. The CDR3 totals 15 residues. In DNA form, the CDR3 reads TGCGCCAGCAGCTTGGAGGGGAGCAGCAATCAGCCCCAGCATTTT. Translated: CASSLEGSSNQPQHF.

The gene calls are TRBV7-2 and TRBJ1-6; maybe TRBD1 (6 bases). The CDR3 length is 18 residues. With 1 base removed from V and 7 bases from J, the gap between germline ends came to 20 bases. Germline values: CDR1 SGHTA, CDR2 FQGNSA. In DNA, the CDR3 is TGTGCCAGCAGCTTAGACATCCGGGGGGCAGGCACCAATTCACCCCTCCACTTT. Protein: CASSLDIRGAGTNSPLHF.

On this clonotype: At one of its ends the junction is not consistent with the germline gene, which may arise from a read error. The chain is built from TRBV5-1 and TRBJ2-7, with D possibly being TRBD1 (5 bases). CDR1 is SGHRS, CDR2 YFSETQ, per germline. The CDR3 loop spans 11 amino acids. As DNA, the CDR3 is TGCGCCAGCAGCTTGGATAGGGGTTTAAACTTC. Protein sequence: CASSLDRGLNF. Full variable domain (rest looked up from reference TRBV5-1 and TRBJ2-7): KAGVTQTPRYLIKTRGQQVTLSCSPISGHRSVSWYQQTPGQGLQFLFEYFSETQRNKGNFPGRFSGRQFSNSRSEMNVSTLELGDSALYLCASSLDRGLNFGPGTRLTVT.

For this clonotype: A much larger clone sits a single nucleotide away, making a read error possible. V usage is TRBV7-3 and J usage is TRBJ2-5; D perhaps matches TRBD1 (7 bases). The CDR3 consists of 15 residues. Germline values: CDR1 SGHTA, CDR2 FQGTGA. Trimming shortened V by 5 bases and J by 7 bases, and 20 bases separated the two germline ends. The CDR3 sequence is CASSPQGTWGGTQYF. DNA of the CDR3: TGTGCCAGCAGCCCACAGGGGACCTGGGGAGGGACCCAGTACTTC.

This clonotype was observed at least ten times. This chain joins TRBV5-1 and TRBJ1-5; the D is unclear. The CDR3 spans 15 residues. Trimming shortened V by 0 bases and J by 1 base, and 8 bases separated the two germline ends. Germline-derived CDR1 and CDR2 are SGHRS and YFSETQ. Written as DNA, the CDR3 is TGCGCCAGCAGCTTGGACGGGATAAGCAATCAGCCCCAGCATTTT. It encodes CASSLDGISNQPQHF.

This clonotype was seen a single time. The missing conserved phenylalanine or tryptophan at the end of this CDR3 makes a read error likely. The genes are TRBV7-6 and TRBJ2-1, with 12 bases lining up with TRBD2. The CDR3 totals 15 residues. Trimming took 4 bases from V and 10 from J; bases not matched to a gene: 8. CDR1 is SGHVS and CDR2 is FNYEAQ in the germline V gene. Here the CDR3 reads CASSSLAGGPNEQFL. CDR3 nucleotides: TGTGCCAGCAGCTCCCTAGCGGGGGGGCCCAACGAGCAGTTCCTC.

This clonotype was counted many times. V and J are TRBV7-6 and TRBJ1-1; D is unclear. V was clipped by 2 bases and J by 3 bases, with 7 bases between them. The CDR3 loop spans 13 amino acids. Germline V gene lookup returns CDR1 SGHVS and CDR2 FNYEAQ. The chain's CDR3 is CASSLTLHTEAFF. DNA for the CDR3: TGTGCCAGCAGCTTAACCCTGCACACTGAAGCTTTCTTT.

This clonotype was seen ten or more times. The chain recombines TRBV19 with TRBJ2-7; TRBD1 agrees at 7 bases. This CDR3 has 15 residues. From germline, CDR1 is LNHDA and CDR2 SQIVND (reference sequence). V shed 3 bases, J shed 5 bases, and the junction held 10 bases outside the gene matches. CDR3 in amino acids: CASSMGSGQSHEQYF. Here the CDR3 DNA reads TGTGCCAGTAGTATGGGGTCGGGACAGTCCCACGAGCAGTACTTC.

The chain uses TRBV7-2 and TRBJ2-2, with 11 bases that match TRBD2. From germline, CDR1 is SGHTA and CDR2 FQGNSA. Trimming took 3 bases from V and 5 from J; bases not matched to a gene: 2. CDR3 size: 15 residues. CDR3 in DNA: TGTGCCAGCAGCTTGACTAGCGGGGATACCGGGGAGCTGTTTTTT. Protein product: CASSLTSGDTGELFF.

The J gene is TRBJ1-1, the V gene TRBV5-1; D not certain. V lost 0 bases and J 1 base, leaving 10 bases between the germline ends. Germline V gene sequence: CDR1 SGHRS, CDR2 YFSETQ. The CDR3 length is 15 residues. CDR3 protein: CASSLDGSPNTEAFF. The CDR3 coding sequence is TGCGCCAGCAGCTTGGACGGCAGCCCGAACACTGAAGCTTTCTTT.

This clonotype was seen just once. J is TRBJ2-7 and V is TRBV6-1; no clear D gene. V lost 2 bases, J lost 0 bases, and 5 bases lay in between. Germline-derived CDR1 and CDR2 are MNHNS and SASEGT. CDR3 length: 13 residues. CDR3 in amino acids: CASSESDSYEQYF. The CDR3 DNA reads as TGTGCCAGCAGTGAAAGTGACTCCTACGAGCAGTACTTC.

The CDR3, as DNA: TGTGCCAGCGGCCGCCGGGCGGGGGCCTACGAGCAGTACTTC. Translated, it gives CASGRRAGAYEQYF. This chain uses TRBV7-2 with TRBJ2-7; 7 nucleotides agree with TRBD2. CDR1 and CDR2 from the germline V gene are SGHTA and FQGNSA. CDR3 size: 14 residues. The junction had 9 bases not matched to a gene; V was cut back by 8 bases and J by 2 bases.

The chain combines TRBV10-3 with TRBJ2-3, with TRBD2 matching 10 bases. In germline, CDR1 is ENHRY, CDR2 SYGVKD. V shed 6 bases and J 4 bases; nucleotides not matched to a gene: 10. The CDR3 is made up of 16 amino acids. The DNA for the CDR3 is TGTGCCATCAGAGACGCTAGCGGGAGCTCATCAGATACGCAGTATTTT. Translated, it gives CAIRDASGSSSDTQYF.